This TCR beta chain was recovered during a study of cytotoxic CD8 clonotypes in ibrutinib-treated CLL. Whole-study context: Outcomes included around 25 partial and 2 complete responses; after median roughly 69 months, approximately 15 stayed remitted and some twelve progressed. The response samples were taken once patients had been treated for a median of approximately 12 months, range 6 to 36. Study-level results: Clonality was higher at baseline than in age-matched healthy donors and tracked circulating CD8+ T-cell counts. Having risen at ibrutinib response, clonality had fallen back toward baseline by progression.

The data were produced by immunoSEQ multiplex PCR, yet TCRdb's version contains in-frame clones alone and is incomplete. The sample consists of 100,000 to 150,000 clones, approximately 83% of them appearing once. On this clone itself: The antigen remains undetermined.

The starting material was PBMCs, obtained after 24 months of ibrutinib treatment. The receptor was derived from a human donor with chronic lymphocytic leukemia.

CDR3 DNA: TGTGCCAGCTCACCTCAGGAACAGTCAGGGGCCCAGTACTTC. It yields the protein CASSPQEQSGAQYF. The chain recombines TRBV18 with TRBJ2-5; TRBD1 might be the D (6 bases). V was pared by 3 bases and J by 9 bases, with 17 bases between. In germline, CDR1 is KGHSH, CDR2 LQKENI. This CDR3 is 14 amino acids long.